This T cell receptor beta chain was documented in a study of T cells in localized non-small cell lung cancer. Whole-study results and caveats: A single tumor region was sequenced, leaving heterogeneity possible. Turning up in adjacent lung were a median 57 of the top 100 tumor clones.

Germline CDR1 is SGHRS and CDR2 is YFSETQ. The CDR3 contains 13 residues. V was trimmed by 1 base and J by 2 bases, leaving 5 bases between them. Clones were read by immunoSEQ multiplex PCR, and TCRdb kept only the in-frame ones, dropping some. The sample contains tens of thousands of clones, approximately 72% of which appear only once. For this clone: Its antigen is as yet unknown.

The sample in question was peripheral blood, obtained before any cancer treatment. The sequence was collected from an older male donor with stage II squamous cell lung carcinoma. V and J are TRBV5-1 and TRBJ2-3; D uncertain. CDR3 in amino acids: CASSLFYTDTQYF. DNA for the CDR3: TGCGCCAGCAGCTTGTTCTACACAGATACGCAGTATTTT.